A selection of T cell receptor beta chains follows, all from one sample in a study of blood T cell repertoires in COVID-19. Produced via immunoSEQ multiplex PCR; TCRdb's table is partial and in-frame only. The table has around 150,000 clones, around 89% seen once. Sequenced input: peripheral blood. Receptors were obtained from a woman aged 55-70 years with active COVID-19. CDR3s include the opening cysteine and the closing phenylalanine or tryptophan. Fields, in order: J gene, clone size, D gene, V gene, CDR3 protein, CDR3 DNA. D genes are given only for firm matches. Only part of the rows carry a size: once, few, many, or a class if the clone is expanded.

>TRBJ2-3|.|.|TRBV27
CASPNLIAGCSSTDTQYF
TGTGCCAGCCCTAACCTCATCGCGGGTTGCTCTAGCACAGATACGCAGTATTTT
>TRBJ1-2|.|.|TRBV12-2
CASRLLQGKDYGYTF
TGTGCAAGTCGCTTACTCCAGGGGAAGGACTATGGCTACACCTTC
>TRBJ2-6|.|.|TRBV4-2
CASSLPRSSGANVLTF
TGTGCCAGCAGCCTACCGAGGTCCTCTGGGGCCAACGTCCTGACTTTC
>TRBJ1-2|.|TRBD1|TRBV10-3
CAISVGQLNYGYTF
TGTGCCATCAGTGTGGGACAGTTAAACTATGGCTACACCTTC
>TRBJ2-5|.|.|TRBV7-7
CASSLGVRSTQYF
TGTGCCAGCAGCTTAGGAGTTAGGAGTACCCAGTACTTC
>TRBJ2-1|.|TRBD2|TRBV24-1
CATSEETSGSYEQFF
TGTGCCACCAGTGAAGAAACTAGCGGGAGCTATGAGCAGTTCTTC
>TRBJ2-7|.|TRBD2|TRBV11-2
CASSLGLAGVYEQYF
TGTGCCAGCAGCTTAGGACTAGCGGGAGTGTACGAGCAGTACTTC
>TRBJ2-3|.|.|TRBV28
CASSPGTTITDTQYF
TGTGCCAGCAGTCCCGGGACAACTATCACAGATACGCAGTATTTT
>TRBJ2-7|.|TRBD1|TRBV7-2
CASSSNSGTGSAEQYF
TGTGCCAGCAGCTCAAACTCCGGGACAGGGAGCGCCGAGCAGTACTTC
>TRBJ2-7|.|TRBD1|TRBV7-6
CASSPRDRNEQYF
TGTGCCAGCAGCCCCAGGGACAGGAACGAGCAGTACTTC
>TRBJ2-5|.|TRBD2|TRBV11-3
CASSSFPGTSGRETQYF
TGTGCCAGCAGCTCATTTCCCGGGACTAGCGGGAGAGAGACCCAGTACTTC
>TRBJ2-7|.|.|TRBV7-7
CASSPLADYEQYF
TGTGCTAGCAGCCCTTTGGCGGACTACGAGCAGTACTTC
>TRBJ1-5|.|TRBD1|TRBV6-5
CASSRGNQPQHF
TGTGCCAGCAGCAGGGGGAACCAGCCCCAGCATTTT
>TRBJ1-5|.|.|TRBV18
CASSPGRENQPQHF
TGTGCCAGCTCACCAGGACGGGAGAATCAGCCCCAGCATTTT
>TRBJ2-1|.|TRBD2|TRBV28
CASSRGGPTYNEQFF
TGTGCCAGCAGCCGGGGGGGGCCAACTTACAATGAGCAGTTCTTC
>TRBJ2-1|.|.|TRBV18
CASSHTGYNEQFF
TGTGCCAGCTCACATACAGGTTACAATGAGCAGTTCTTC
>TRBJ2-2|.|TRBD1|TRBV30
CARGQALLGELFF
TGTGCCCGGGGACAGGCCTTGCTCGGGGAGCTGTTTTTT
>TRBJ2-7|.|TRBD1|TRBV5-6
CASGQGVGEQYF
TGTGCCAGCGGACAGGGGGTTGGCGAGCAGTACTTC
>TRBJ2-3|.|TRBD2|TRBV7-2
CASSSQTGLAGTQYF
TGTGCCAGCAGCTCTCAAACGGGACTAGCGGGAACGCAGTATTTT
>TRBJ2-1|.|TRBD2|TRBV27
CASSFLGLAGDEQFF
TGTGCCAGCAGTTTCCTTGGACTAGCTGGCGATGAGCAGTTCTTC
>TRBJ1-2|.|.|TRBV30
CAWSGAPVSYGYTF
TGTGCCTGGAGTGGGGCCCCGGTGAGCTATGGCTACACCTTC
>TRBJ1-1|.|.|TRBV5-6
CASSYMDSEAFF
TGTGCCAGCAGCTACATGGACAGTGAAGCTTTCTTT
>TRBJ2-7|.|.|TRBV4-3
CASSPGPNDNYEQYF
TGCGCCAGCAGCCCAGGCCCTAACGACAACTACGAGCAGTACTTC
>TRBJ1-5|once|.|TRBV10-3
CAITAEVNQPQHF
TGTGCCATCACCGCAGAGGTTAATCAGCCCCAGCATTTT
>TRBJ2-1|few|.|TRBV11-3
CASSLSLEGEQFF
TGTGCCAGCAGCTTAAGCCTTGAGGGTGAGCAGTTCTTC
>TRBJ1-3|.|.|TRBV28
CASSAGATHSGNTIYF
TGTGCCAGCTCGGCAGGGGCTACCCACTCTGGAAACACCATATATTTT
>TRBJ1-5|.|.|TRBV4-1
CASSQGSGGRGQPQHF
TGCGCCAGCAGCCAAGGGAGCGGGGGGCGAGGGCAGCCCCAGCATTTT
>TRBJ2-3|.|TRBD2|TRBV7-3
CASSLKLAGGFTDTQYF
TGTGCCAGCAGCTTAAAGCTAGCGGGAGGGTTTACAGATACGCAGTATTTT
>TRBJ1-6|.|.|TRBV30
CAWSTEGYNSPLHF
TGTGCCTGGAGCACTGAGGGATATAATTCACCCCTCCACTTT
>TRBJ1-1|.|.|TRBV6-2/TRBV6-3
CASSYSGRRANTEAFF
TGTGCCAGCAGTTACTCGGGTAGGAGGGCTAACACTGAAGCTTTCTTT
>TRBJ1-2|.|TRBD1|TRBV19
CAARRTGVGYGYTF
TGTGCCGCTAGGCGTACAGGGGTTGGCTATGGCTACACCTTC
>TRBJ1-5|.|.|TRBV2
CASNPRRNQPQHF
TGTGCCAGCAACCCCAGGAGGAATCAGCCCCAGCATTTT
>TRBJ2-3|.|.|TRBV2
CASSSKRLVGTDTQYF
TGTGCCAGCAGTTCCAAGCGGTTAGTCGGCACAGATACGCAGTATTTT
>TRBJ2-3|.|.|TRBV28
CASSFLGPDSSTDTQYF
TGTGCCAGCAGTTTTCTCGGACCGGACTCGAGCACAGATACGCAGTATTTT
>TRBJ2-3|.|TRBD1|TRBV30
CAWTLWGDRRKDTQYF
TGTGCCTGGACCCTCTGGGGGGACAGGCGAAAAGATACGCAGTATTTT
>TRBJ2-7|.|.|TRBV7-9
CASSPGWRGAFGEQYF
TGTGCCAGCAGCCCGGGTTGGCGGGGAGCCTTTGGGGAGCAGTACTTC
>TRBJ2-3|.|.|TRBV30
CAWSAAGTDTQYF
TGTGCCTGGAGTGCCGCGGGCACAGATACGCAGTATTTT
>TRBJ2-7|.|.|TRBV28
CASSGTGFPYEQYF
TGTGCCAGCAGTGGAACAGGATTTCCCTACGAGCAGTACTTC
>TRBJ1-2|.|TRBD1|TRBV6-5
CASSYSQGGHGYTF
TGTGCCAGCAGTTACTCCCAGGGGGGTCATGGCTACACCTTC
>TRBJ2-7|.|TRBD1|TRBV7-8
CASSWGQGRERGGEQYF
TGTGCCAGCAGCTGGGGACAGGGTCGGGAGCGGGGCGGCGAGCAGTACTTC
>TRBJ2-3|.|TRBD2|TRBV4-2
CASSYGLAGGPGLTDTQYF
TGTGCCAGCAGCTACGGACTAGCGGGAGGGCCAGGGCTCACAGATACGCAGTATTTT
>TRBJ1-6|once|.|TRBV30
CAWSGNFYRVYNSPLHF
TGTGCCTGGAGTGGGAATTTCTATCGGGTCTATAATTCACCCCTCCACTTT
>TRBJ1-2|once|.|TRBV3-1/TRBV3-2
CASSQDGGRGYGYTF
TGTGCCAGCAGCCAAGACGGGGGACGGGGATATGGCTACACCTTC
>TRBJ1-3|.|.|TRBV7-9
CASSTRQSLSGNTIYF
TGTGCCAGCAGCACCCGACAGTCCTTGTCTGGAAACACCATATATTTT
>TRBJ2-3|once|TRBD1|TRBV5-1
CASSPGQSVDTQYF
TGCGCCAGCAGCCCGGGACAGTCGGTTGATACGCAGTATTTT
>TRBJ1-2|.|.|TRBV30
CAWRRGGYTF
TGTGCCTGGAGGAGAGGCGGCTACACCTTC
>TRBJ1-5|once|TRBD1|TRBV7-2
CASSGQGNQPQHF
TGTGCCAGCAGCGGACAGGGTAATCAGCCCCAGCATTTT
>TRBJ2-7|.|.|TRBV4-2
CASSQDVSGASYEQYF
TGTGCCAGCAGCCAAGATGTCTCAGGGGCCTCCTACGAGCAGTACTTC
>TRBJ2-7|.|TRBD1|TRBV20-1
CSASRDRGHEQYF
TGCAGTGCTAGTCGGGACAGGGGCCACGAGCAGTACTTC
>TRBJ2-7|.|TRBD2|TRBV10-1
CASIVTGGYYEQYF
TGCGCCAGCATCGTTACGGGAGGTTACTACGAGCAGTACTTC
>TRBJ2-7|.|.|TRBV7-6
CASSLGAFIYEQYF
TGTGCCAGCAGCTTAGGGGCCTTCATATACGAGCAGTACTTC
>TRBJ2-2|.|.|TRBV7-9
CASSLPIPGELFF
TGTGCCAGCAGCTTACCAATCCCCGGGGAGCTGTTTTTT
>TRBJ2-7|.|TRBD2|TRBV7-2
CASSYVAGGNEQYF
TGTGCCAGCAGCTACGTAGCGGGAGGGAACGAGCAGTACTTC
>TRBJ1-3|.|.|TRBV11-3
CASSLGGDFSGNTIYF
TGTGCCAGCAGCTTAGGAGGCGACTTCTCTGGAAACACCATATATTTT